The present T cell receptor beta chain was sequenced within a study of blood T cell repertoires in COVID-19. Study in general: Samples representing acute and convalescent COVID-19 were sourced from the United States, Italy and Spain. Sources were T cells, B-cell-depleted T cells, or PBMCs; the material itself was cDNA or gDNA.

Per the germline V gene, CDR1 is SGHTA and CDR2 is FQGNSA. The length of the CDR3 is 13 residues. The V end lost 6 bases, the J end lost 3 bases, and 12 bases lay between the germline ends. As handled by the study authors: Reference gene primers were amplified, and this amplification served to estimate nucleated cell counts. The data were produced by immunoSEQ multiplex PCR, yet TCRdb's version contains in-frame clones alone and is incomplete. V, J and clone size are taken as reported in that table, and D and trimming were inferred from the DNA itself. In the table there are roughly 500,000 clones, 88% of which are singletons. Each recovered donor of Cohort 3 presented with two negative PCRs, clearance, or symptom resolution.

Sequenced input: PBMCs or T cells enriched from blood (not recorded which). The receptor was derived from a woman aged 40 to 50 who had recovered from COVID-19. This rearrangement joins TRBV7-2 to TRBJ2-7, with unresolved D. CDR3 sequence: CASRRSRDYEQYF. CDR3 coding DNA: TGTGCCAGCAGACGGTCGAGAGACTACGAGCAGTACTTC.